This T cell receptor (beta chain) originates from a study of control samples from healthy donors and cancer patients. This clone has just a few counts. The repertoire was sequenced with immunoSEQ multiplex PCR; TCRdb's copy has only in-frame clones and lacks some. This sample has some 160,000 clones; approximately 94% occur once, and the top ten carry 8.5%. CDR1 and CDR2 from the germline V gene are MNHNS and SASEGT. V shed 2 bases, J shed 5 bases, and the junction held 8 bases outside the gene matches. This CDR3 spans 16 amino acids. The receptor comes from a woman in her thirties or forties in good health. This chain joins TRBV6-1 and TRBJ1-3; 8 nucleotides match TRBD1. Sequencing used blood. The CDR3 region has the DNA TGTGCCAGCAGTGAATATTGGACAGGGCTTCGAAACACCATATATTTT. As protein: CASSEYWTGLRNTIYF.